The 17 T cell receptor beta chains reported below all come from one sample, sequenced in a study of graft-versus-host responses after intestinal transplantation. Method: immunoSEQ multiplex PCR; TCRdb's copy keeps in-frame clones and lacks some. The sample carries about 9,100 clones, around 72% recorded once. The authors processed graft tissue to release intraepithelial and lamina propria lymphocytes. Sequences were derived from ileum tissue, sampled 494 days after intestinal transplant. These receptors all stem from a human patient who received an intestinal transplant, so some T cells may come from the graft donor.

This clone was seen only once. The rearrangement joins TRBV19 to TRBJ2-7, with 8 positions matching TRBD1. With V trimmed by 5 bases and J by 4 bases, 10 bases remained unmatched. Germline lookup yields CDR1 LNHDA and CDR2 SQIVND (reference sequence). The CDR3 covers 15 residues. This CDR3 reads CASSARQGPPYEQYF. Written as DNA, the CDR3 is TGTGCCAGTAGTGCAAGACAGGGGCCTCCATACGAGCAGTACTTC.

The chain combines TRBV7-6 with TRBJ2-1, with D perhaps assigned TRBD1 or TRBD2 (6 bases each). CDR1 and CDR2 from the germline V gene are SGHVS and FNYEAQ. This CDR3 has 15 residues. Between the trimmed V and J ends, which lost 1 base and 8 bases, there was a span of 15 bases. CDR3 nucleotides: TGTGCCAGCAGCTTAGGGAGGGAGGAGGGGGATGAGCAGTTCTTC. It is translated as CASSLGREEGDEQFF.

The chain uses TRBV5-1 and TRBJ2-5, with D perhaps matching TRBD1 or TRBD2 (5 bases each). The CDR3 is 16 residues long. With 0 bases removed from V and 5 bases from J, the gap between germline ends came to 17 bases. Germline lookup yields CDR1 SGHRS and CDR2 YFSETQ. The CDR3 spells CASSLEDTRRGETQYF. The CDR3 DNA sequence: TGCGCCAGCAGCTTGGAGGACACGCGACGAGGGGAGACCCAGTACTTC.

This sequence joins TRBV6-1 and TRBJ1-4; D possibly corresponds to TRBD1 (5 bases). Trimming removed 5 bases at V and 4 bases at J, with 11 bases between. Germline CDR1 is MNHNS and CDR2 is SASEGT. The CDR3 is made up of 14 amino acids. The CDR3 bases are TGTGCCAGCAGTTTCGGGGCGAATAATGAAAAACTGTTTTTT. Protein product: CASSFGANNEKLFF.

V and J are TRBV5-1 and TRBJ2-5; TRBD1 aligns across 9 bases. The V gene's germline CDR1 is SGHRS and CDR2 YFSETQ. The CDR3 spans 15 residues. Trimming took 5 bases from V and 4 from J; bases not matched to a gene: 9. CDR3 in DNA: TGCGCCAGCAGTGGGACAGGGATAGAGGGAGAGACCCAGTACTTC. It translates to CASSGTGIEGETQYF.

The V call is TRBV7-9, the J call TRBJ1-2; TRBD1 matches at 8 bases. Trimming at V came to 4 bases and at J to 4 bases, leaving 2 bases not matched to a gene. The CDR3 spans 13 residues. Germline V CDR1 and CDR2: SEHNR, FQNEAQ (reference sequence). CDR3 loop: CASSSGQAYGYTF. The CDR3 bases are TGTGCCAGCAGCTCGGGACAGGCCTATGGCTACACCTTC.

Only one count was recorded for this clone. This chain connects TRBV18 to TRBJ1-5, with 9 bases lining up with TRBD1. From germline, CDR1 is KGHSH and CDR2 LQKENI. Germline trimming cut 5 bases from V and 4 bases from J; bases unmatched to any gene: 6. The CDR3 has 15 residues. CDR3: CASSRTGGKNQPQHF. The CDR3 DNA is TGTGCCAGCTCAAGAACAGGGGGCAAGAATCAGCCCCAGCATTTT.

The chain employs TRBV9 and TRBJ2-1, with TRBD1 matching 7 bases. V lost 3 bases and J lost 10; bases outside the gene matches: 1. This CDR3 comprises 11 residues. Germline V CDR1 and CDR2: SGDLS, YYNGEE. The CDR3 protein is CASSGTGEQFF. In DNA form, the CDR3 reads TGTGCCAGCAGCGGGACAGGCGAGCAGTTCTTC. The full variable domain, in which reference TRBV9 and TRBJ2-1 provide the parts outside the CDR3, is DSGVTQTPKHLITATGQRVTLRCSPRSGDLSVYWYQQSLDQGLQFLIQYYNGEERAKGNILERFSAQQFPDLHSELNLSSLELGDSALYFCASSGTGEQFFGPGTRLTVL.

The chain combines TRBV10-3 with TRBJ2-1; D call uncertain. Germline V gives CDR1 ENHRY, CDR2 SYGVKD. The V end lost 5 bases, the J end lost 3 bases, and 11 bases lay between the germline ends. CDR3 length equals 14 residues. The CDR3 DNA follows: TGTGCCATCAGTCCCCCGGGCGGCTACAATGAGCAGTTCTTC. Residues: CAISPPGGYNEQFF.

As for this clone: Other DNA sequences in the same sample also yield this CDR3. The chain employs TRBV5-1 and TRBJ1-2, with no clear D. This CDR3 has 12 amino acids. Trimming pared 0 bases from V and 6 bases from J, leaving 6 bases between. Germline CDR1 is SGHRS and CDR2 is YFSETQ. CDR3 in DNA: TGCGCCAGCAGCTTGGTGGGAGATGGCTACACCTTC. Its translation is CASSLVGDGYTF.

The chain combines TRBV29-1 with TRBJ2-1; D possibly uses TRBD1 or TRBD2 (5 bases each). This CDR3 has 14 residues. Germline CDR1 is SQVTM and CDR2 is ANQGSEA. Trimming shortened V by 6 bases and J by 8 bases, and 20 bases separated the two germline ends. The CDR3 DNA is TGCAGCGTCGACCGGGGCCAGTTTTATGATGAGCAGTTCTTC. This codes for CSVDRGQFYDEQFF.

The J gene is TRBJ1-6, the V gene TRBV6-5; D remains ambiguous. CDR1 and CDR2 from the germline V gene are MNHEY and SVGAGI. The CDR3 totals 12 residues. Trimming left V 0 bases short and J 8 bases short, with 2 bases between. The CDR3 loop is CASSYSDSPLHF. DNA for the CDR3: TGTGCCAGCAGTTACTCGGATTCACCCCTCCACTTT.

The chain carries TRBV21-1 and TRBJ1-4; TRBD1 is the table's D call, not checked against the DNA. TRBV21-1 is a listed pseudogene. The CDR3 has 11 amino acids. The CDR3 loop is CASRQGEKLFF. CDR3 in DNA: TGTGCCAGCAGACAGGGTGAAAAACTGTTTTTT.

The rearrangement links TRBV25-1 to TRBJ2-3, with D perhaps matching TRBD1 or TRBD2 (5 bases each). This CDR3 is built from 12 residues. The germline CDR1 and CDR2 sequences are MGHDK and SYGVNS. The V end lost 5 bases, the J end lost 4 bases, and 7 bases lay between the germline ends. Written as DNA, the CDR3 is TGTGCCAGCAGTCGAGGGGCAGATACGCAGTATTTT. Its protein is CASSRGADTQYF.

The genes are TRBV5-1 and TRBJ1-1; TRBD1 matches 8 bases. The CDR3 totals 15 residues. Per the germline V gene, CDR1 is SGHRS and CDR2 is YFSETQ. Trimming removed 2 bases from V and 4 bases from J; junction bases left unmatched: 7. The CDR3 DNA sequence: TGCGCCAGCAGCTTAGGACAGGGAGGCATCACTGAAGCTTTCTTT. This encodes CASSLGQGGITEAFF. Combining the CDR3 with reference TRBV5-1 and TRBJ1-1 gives the whole variable domain KAGVTQTPRYLIKTRGQQVTLSCSPISGHRSVSWYQQTPGQGLQFLFEYFSETQRNKGNFPGRFSGRQFSNSRSEMNVSTLELGDSALYLCASSLGQGGITEAFFGQGTRLTVV.

The V call is TRBV30, the J call TRBJ1-6, with D perhaps TRBD1 (5 bases). Looked up from germline, CDR1 is GTSNPN and CDR2 is SVGIG (reference sequence). Deletions cut 2 bases from V and 6 bases from J, with 11 bases between. The CDR3 spans 14 residues. As DNA, the CDR3 is TGTGCCTGGAGTTTGGTCAGGGCTAATTCACCCCTCCACTTT. Protein sequence: CAWSLVRANSPLHF.

The chain employs TRBV19 and TRBJ2-6; D is unclear. The CDR3 consists of 15 residues. V dropped 5 bases and J dropped 1 base, with 9 bases sitting between them. Germline V lookup: CDR1 LNHDA, CDR2 SQIVND (reference sequence). CDR3 amino acids: CASSLFQSGANVLTF. DNA for the CDR3: TGTGCCAGTAGTCTGTTTCAGTCTGGGGCCAACGTCCTGACTTTC.